This T cell receptor (beta chain) derives from a study of CD8 T cells in ankylosing spondylitis. Study conclusions and caveats: There was reportedly significant enrichment of clones that were disease-linked in matched ankylosing spondylitis synovial fluid. Disease-linked clones bore a CD8+ phenotype and were relatively rare in peripheral blood. Roughly eight highly homologous variants made up a TCR beta motif that seemed to typify ankylosing spondylitis blood.

Turning to this clonotype: Its cognate antigen is unknown.

Quantitative 5'-RACE with molecular barcodes generated TCR beta libraries. TCRdb called the 5' RACE reads again in MiXCR, with one record for every CDR3 protein. The sample lists about 450,000 distinct CDR3 sequences; 25% to 30% were seen once. The V end was cut by 0 bases, the J end by 8 bases, with 13 bases between. Germline V gene lookup returns CDR1 KGHSH and CDR2 LQKENI. This CDR3 contains 15 residues. What was sequenced was blood, either unsorted or a sorted T cell fraction (not recorded which). This clonotype was obtained from a male donor with ankylosing spondylitis. The chain combines TRBV18 with TRBJ1-4; D is unresolved. DNA for the CDR3: TGTGCCAGCTCACCACCCCAGGCTCGGGAGGAAAAACTGTTTTTT. It yields the protein CASSPPQAREEKLFF.